This TCR beta chain was sequenced in a study of OX40 agonist ivuxolimab in advanced cancers. With regard to the full study: Ivuxolimab was a fully human IgG2 agonistic monoclonal antibody targeting the costimulatory receptor OX40 (CD134). The monotherapy dose-escalation portion (N ≈ 52 patients) of the phase I ivuxolimab trial is reported in the paper. Partial responses were achieved by three dose-escalation patients, of whom one had hepatocellular carcinoma and two had cutaneous melanoma. Peripheral TCRbeta sequencing aimed to test whether ivuxolimab altered TCR sequence diversity and caused clonal T-cell expansion. Intravenous ivuxolimab was administered to patients every 2 weeks at six dose levels: 0.01, 0.1, 0.3, 1.5, 3 and 10 mg/kg. Patients were allowed to have had prior anti-PD-1, anti-PD-L1 or anti-CTLA-4 therapy, and approximately 43% of the dose-escalation patients had previously received checkpoint inhibitors. Of the approximately 54 dose-escalation patients, hepatocellular carcinoma was present in 19, melanoma in approximately 15, renal cell carcinoma in 9 and head and neck cancer in 9. The dose-escalation cohort was about 83% male with a mean age of roughly 60 years, ranging from roughly 20 to 80. Overall study outcomes, separate from this receptor: In the 0.1-3.0 mg/kg groups, partial responders were among the patients with the lowest normalized peripheral clonal expansion, particularly in CD8+ T cells. Low levels of normalized T-cell clonal expansion were also shown by some nonresponding patients. Antigen specificity was not determined for the clonally expanded peripheral T cells. After ivuxolimab, expanded clones were on average more numerous among CD8+ T cells than among CD4+ T cells. At doses of 0.1 to 3.0 mg/kg, clonal expansion of both CD4+ and CD8+ blood T cells was observed from baseline to week 6.

Notes on this clone: What this receptor recognizes is not known. No much larger clonotype is one base removed from it; base qualities were not supplied.

The trial excluded patients who had a history of autoimmune disease or were on systemic immunosuppression. Peripheral blood for TCR sequencing was drawn from every dose cohort at baseline, at cycle 4 day 1 and at cycle 7 day 1. The samples were drawn from a first-in-human, open-label, multicenter phase I dose-escalation trial of ivuxolimab. Adults with locally advanced or metastatic melanoma, renal cell carcinoma, hepatocellular carcinoma or head and neck squamous cell carcinoma were enrolled in the trial. Before TCR sequencing, CD4+ T cells and CD8+ T cells were sorted from peripheral blood as separate populations. V is pared back by 2 bases and J by 5 bases, with 12 bases lying between the germline termini. Taken from the germline V gene (reference sequence), the CDR1 and CDR2 loops are MNHNY and SVGAGI. From the cysteine through the phenylalanine, the CDR3 covers 14 amino acids. Solely the CDR3 DNA is kept, with 42 bases framed from the first base.

Genomic DNA was isolated from the sorted cells so that the TCRbeta CDR3 region could be sequenced. The immunoSEQ Assay was used for sequencing of TCRbeta CDR3 regions. This is the immuneACCESS table as TCRdb keeps it, with only in-frame sequences that have V and J called. A part of the clones is gone; compared with another copy, unresolved V genes explain less than half, and the rest is unexplained. The sample includes about 87,000 clones, with approximately 87% observed a single time. Of the sample, around 1.6% falls within the top ten clones. Sequences were derived from CD4+ or CD8+ T cells sorted from blood, sampled in a trial of the OX40 agonist ivuxolimab. The rearrangement combines TRBV6-6 with TRBJ2-5; the D segment could be TRBD1, given 5 matching bases. The sequence derives from an adult with an advanced solid tumor such as melanoma, head and neck, liver or kidney cancer. The CDR3 protein sequence reads: CASSYRGVRETQYF. The nucleotide sequence is TGTGCCAGCAGTTACAGGGGCGTTCGGGAGACCCAGTACTTC.